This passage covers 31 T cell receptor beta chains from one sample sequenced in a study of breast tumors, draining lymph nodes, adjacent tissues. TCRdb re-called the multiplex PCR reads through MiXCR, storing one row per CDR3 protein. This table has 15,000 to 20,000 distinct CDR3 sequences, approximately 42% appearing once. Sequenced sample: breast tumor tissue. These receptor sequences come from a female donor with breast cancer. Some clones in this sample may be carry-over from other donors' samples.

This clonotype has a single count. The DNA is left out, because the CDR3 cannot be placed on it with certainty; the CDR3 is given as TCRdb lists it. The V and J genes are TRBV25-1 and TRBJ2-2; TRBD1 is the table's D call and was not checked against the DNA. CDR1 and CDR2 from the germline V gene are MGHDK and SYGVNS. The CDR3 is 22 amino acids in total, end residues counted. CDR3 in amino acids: CASSEDEGIGNIQYFGAGELFF.

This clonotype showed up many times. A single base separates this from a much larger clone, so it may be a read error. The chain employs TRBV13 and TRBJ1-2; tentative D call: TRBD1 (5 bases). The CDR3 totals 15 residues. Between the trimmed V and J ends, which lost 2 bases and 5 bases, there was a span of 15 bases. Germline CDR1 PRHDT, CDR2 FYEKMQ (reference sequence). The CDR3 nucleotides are TGTGCCAGCAGCTTACGCCGGGGAGGGGCGTATGGCTACACCTTC. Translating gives CASSLRRGGAYGYTF.

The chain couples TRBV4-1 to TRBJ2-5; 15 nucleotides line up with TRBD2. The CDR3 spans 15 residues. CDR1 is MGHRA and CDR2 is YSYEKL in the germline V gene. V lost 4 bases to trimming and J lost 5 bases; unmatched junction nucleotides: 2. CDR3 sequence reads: CASSPGTSGRETQYF. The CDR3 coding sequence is TGCGCCAGCAGCCCGGGGACTAGCGGGAGGGAGACCCAGTACTTC.

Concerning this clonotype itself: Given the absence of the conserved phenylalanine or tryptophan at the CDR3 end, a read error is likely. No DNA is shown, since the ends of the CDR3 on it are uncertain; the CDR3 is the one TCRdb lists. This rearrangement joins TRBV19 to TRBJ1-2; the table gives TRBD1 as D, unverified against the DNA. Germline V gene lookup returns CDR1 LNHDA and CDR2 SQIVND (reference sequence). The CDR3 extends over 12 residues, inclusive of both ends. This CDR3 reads CASSRPSRGHPL.

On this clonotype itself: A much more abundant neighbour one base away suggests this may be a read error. The CDR3 DNA reads TGTGCCAGCAGCTTAGATGCGGGCACTGAAGCTTTCTTT. Translation: CASSLDAGTEAFF. The chain joins TRBV7-9 to TRBJ1-1, with D unclear. With 1 base removed from V and 4 bases from J, the gap between germline ends came to 7 bases. This CDR3 comprises 13 residues. Germline CDR1 SEHNR, CDR2 FQNEAQ (reference sequence).

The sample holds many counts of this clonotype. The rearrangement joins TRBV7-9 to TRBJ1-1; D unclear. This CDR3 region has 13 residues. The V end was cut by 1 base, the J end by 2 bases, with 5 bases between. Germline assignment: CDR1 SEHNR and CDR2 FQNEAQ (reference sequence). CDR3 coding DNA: TGTGCCAGCAGCTTAGGCAGCAACACTGAAGCTTTCTTT. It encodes CASSLGSNTEAFF.

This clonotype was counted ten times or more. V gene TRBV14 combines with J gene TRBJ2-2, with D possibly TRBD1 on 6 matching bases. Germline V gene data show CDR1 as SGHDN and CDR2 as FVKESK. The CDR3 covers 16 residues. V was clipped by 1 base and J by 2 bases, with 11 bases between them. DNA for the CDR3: TGTGCCAGCAGCCAAGTGGGACACTTCAACACCGGGGAGCTGTTTTTT. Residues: CASSQVGHFNTGELFF. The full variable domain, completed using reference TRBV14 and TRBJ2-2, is EAGVTQFPSHSVIEKGQTVTLRCDPISGHDNLYWYRRVMGKEIKFLLHFVKESKQDESGMPNNRFLAERTGGTYSTLKVQPAELEDSGVYFCASSQVGHFNTGELFFGEGSRLTVL.

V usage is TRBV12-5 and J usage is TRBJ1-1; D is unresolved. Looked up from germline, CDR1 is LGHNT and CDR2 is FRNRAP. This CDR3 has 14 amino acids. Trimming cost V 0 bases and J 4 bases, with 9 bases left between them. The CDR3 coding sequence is TGTGCTAGTGGTTTGGTACCGGGTGGCACTGAAGCTTTCTTT. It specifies CASGLVPGGTEAFF.

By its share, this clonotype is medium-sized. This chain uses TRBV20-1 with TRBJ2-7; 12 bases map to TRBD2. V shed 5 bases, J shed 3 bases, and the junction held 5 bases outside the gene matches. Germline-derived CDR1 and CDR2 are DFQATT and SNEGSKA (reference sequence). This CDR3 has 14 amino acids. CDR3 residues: CSALRLAGDYEQYF. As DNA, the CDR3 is TGCAGTGCTTTACGACTAGCGGGAGACTACGAGCAGTACTTC.

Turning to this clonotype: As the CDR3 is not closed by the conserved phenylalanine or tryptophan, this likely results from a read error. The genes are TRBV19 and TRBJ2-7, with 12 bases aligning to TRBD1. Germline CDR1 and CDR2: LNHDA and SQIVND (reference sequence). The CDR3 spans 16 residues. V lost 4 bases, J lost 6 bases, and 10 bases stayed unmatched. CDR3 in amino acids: CASSRVPGQGAGEQYS. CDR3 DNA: TGTGCCAGTAGTAGGGTTCCGGGACAGGGGGCCGGCGAGCAGTACTCC.

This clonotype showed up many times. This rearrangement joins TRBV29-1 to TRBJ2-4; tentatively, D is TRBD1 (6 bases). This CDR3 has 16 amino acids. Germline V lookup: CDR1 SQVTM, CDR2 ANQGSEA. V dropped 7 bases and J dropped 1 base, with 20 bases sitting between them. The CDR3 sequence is CSALLQGLLAKNIQYF. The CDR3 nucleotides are TGCAGCGCCCTTTTACAGGGCTTGTTGGCCAAAAACATTCAGTACTTC.

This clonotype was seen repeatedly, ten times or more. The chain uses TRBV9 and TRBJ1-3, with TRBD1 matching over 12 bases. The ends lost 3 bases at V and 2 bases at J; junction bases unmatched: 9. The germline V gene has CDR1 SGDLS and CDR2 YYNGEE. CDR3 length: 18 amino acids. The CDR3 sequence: CASSEGGQGARTGNTIYF. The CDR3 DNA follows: TGTGCCAGCAGCGAAGGGGGACAGGGGGCGAGGACTGGAAACACCATATATTTT. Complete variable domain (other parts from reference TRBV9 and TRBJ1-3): DSGVTQTPKHLITATGQRVTLRCSPRSGDLSVYWYQQSLDQGLQFLIQYYNGEERAKGNILERFSAQQFPDLHSELNLSSLELGDSALYFCASSEGGQGARTGNTIYFGEGSWLTVV.

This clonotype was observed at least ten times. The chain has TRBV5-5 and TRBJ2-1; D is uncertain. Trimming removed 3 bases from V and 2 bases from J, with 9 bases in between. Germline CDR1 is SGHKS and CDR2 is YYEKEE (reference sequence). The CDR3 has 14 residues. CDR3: CASSSRDPYNEQFF. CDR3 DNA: TGTGCCAGCAGCTCAAGGGATCCCTACAATGAGCAGTTCTTC.

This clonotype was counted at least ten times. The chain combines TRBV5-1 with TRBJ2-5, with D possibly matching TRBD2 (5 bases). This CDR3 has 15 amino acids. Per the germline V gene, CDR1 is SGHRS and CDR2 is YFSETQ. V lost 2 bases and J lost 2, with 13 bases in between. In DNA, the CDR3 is TGCGCCAGCAGCTTAGATCAGACGGGACAAGAGACCCAGTACTTC. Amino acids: CASSLDQTGQETQYF.

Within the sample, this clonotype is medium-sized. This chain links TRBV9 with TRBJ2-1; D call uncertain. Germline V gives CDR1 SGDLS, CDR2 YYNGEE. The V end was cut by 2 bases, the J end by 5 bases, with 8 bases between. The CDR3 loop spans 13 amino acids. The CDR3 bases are TGTGCCAGCAGCGTGGATCTCCACAATGAGCAGTTCTTC. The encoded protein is CASSVDLHNEQFF.

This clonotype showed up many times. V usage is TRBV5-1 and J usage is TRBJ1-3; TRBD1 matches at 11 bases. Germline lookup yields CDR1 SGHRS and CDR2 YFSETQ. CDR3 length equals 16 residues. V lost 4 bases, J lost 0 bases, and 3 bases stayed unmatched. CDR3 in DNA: TGCGCCAGCAGCCGGACAGGGGGCTCCTCTGGAAACACCATATATTTT. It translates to CASSRTGGSSGNTIYF.

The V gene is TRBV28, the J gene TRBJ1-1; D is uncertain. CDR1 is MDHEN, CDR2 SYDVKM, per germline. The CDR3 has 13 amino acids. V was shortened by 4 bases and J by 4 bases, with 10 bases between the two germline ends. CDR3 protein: CASSSRGGTEAFF. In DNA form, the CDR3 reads TGTGCCAGCAGTTCCCGGGGTGGCACTGAAGCTTTCTTT.

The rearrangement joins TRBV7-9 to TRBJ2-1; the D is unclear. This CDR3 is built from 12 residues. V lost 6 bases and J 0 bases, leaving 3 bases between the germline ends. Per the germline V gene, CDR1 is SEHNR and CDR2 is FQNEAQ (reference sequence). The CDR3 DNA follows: TGTGCCAGCAGGGGCTCCTACAATGAGCAGTTCTTC. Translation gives CASRGSYNEQFF. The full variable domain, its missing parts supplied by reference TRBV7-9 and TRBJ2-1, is DTGVSQNPRHKITKRGQNVTFRCDPISEHNRLYWYRQTLGQGPEFLTYFQNEAQLEKSRLLSDRFSAERPKGSFSTLEIQRTEQGDSAMYLCASRGSYNEQFFGPGTRLTVL.

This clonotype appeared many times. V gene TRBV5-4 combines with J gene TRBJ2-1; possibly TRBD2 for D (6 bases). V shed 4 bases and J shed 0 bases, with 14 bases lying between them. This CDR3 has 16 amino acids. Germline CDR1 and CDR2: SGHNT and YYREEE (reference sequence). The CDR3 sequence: CASSLPRGSSYNEQFF. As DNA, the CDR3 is TGTGCCAGCAGCCTCCCTCGGGGGAGCTCCTACAATGAGCAGTTCTTC. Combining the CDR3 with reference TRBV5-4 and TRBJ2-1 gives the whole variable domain ETGVTQSPTHLIKTRGQQVTLRCSSQSGHNTVSWYQQALGQGPQFIFQYYREEENGRGNFPPRFSGLQFPNYSSELNVNALELDDSALYLCASSLPRGSSYNEQFFGPGTRLTVL.

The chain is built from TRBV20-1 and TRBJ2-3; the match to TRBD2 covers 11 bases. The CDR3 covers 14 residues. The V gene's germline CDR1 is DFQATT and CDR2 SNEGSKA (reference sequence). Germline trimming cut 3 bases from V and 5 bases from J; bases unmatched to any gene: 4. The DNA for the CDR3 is TGCAGTGCTAGGGTTGGACTAGCGGGAGATACGCAGTATTTT. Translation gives CSARVGLAGDTQYF.

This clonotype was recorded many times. The CDR3 region has the DNA TGCGCCAGCAGCCCCCCCGGGGACAGCTATGGCTACACCTTC. Amino acid sequence: CASSPPGDSYGYTF. The chain employs TRBV4-1 and TRBJ1-2; 7 bases line up with TRBD1. V gave up 4 bases and J gave up 4 bases; unmatched junction bases: 6. This CDR3 contains 14 residues. Germline loops: CDR1 MGHRA, CDR2 YSYEKL.

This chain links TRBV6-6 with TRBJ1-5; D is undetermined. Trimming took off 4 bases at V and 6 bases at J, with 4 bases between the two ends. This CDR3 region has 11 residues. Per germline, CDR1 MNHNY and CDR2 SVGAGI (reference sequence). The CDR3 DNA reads TGTGCCAGCAGTTCGGGTCAGCCCCAGCATTTT. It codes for CASSSGQPQHF.

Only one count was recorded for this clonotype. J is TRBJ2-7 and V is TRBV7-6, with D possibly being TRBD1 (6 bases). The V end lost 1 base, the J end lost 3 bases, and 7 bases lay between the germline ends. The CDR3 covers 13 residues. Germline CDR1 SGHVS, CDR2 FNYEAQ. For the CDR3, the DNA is TGTGCCAGCAGCTTAGGGGACAACTACGAGCAGTACTTC. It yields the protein CASSLGDNYEQYF.

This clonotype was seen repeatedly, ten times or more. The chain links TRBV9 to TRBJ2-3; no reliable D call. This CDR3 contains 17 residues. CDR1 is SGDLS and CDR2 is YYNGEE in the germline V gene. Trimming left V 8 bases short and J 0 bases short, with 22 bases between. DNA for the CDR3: TGTGCCAGTCCTTCGAGTGGATGGTGGTCTAGCACAGATACGCAGTATTTT. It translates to CASPSSGWWSSTDTQYF. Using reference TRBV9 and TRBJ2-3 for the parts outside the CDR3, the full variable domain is DSGVTQTPKHLITATGQRVTLRCSPRSGDLSVYWYQQSLDQGLQFLIQYYNGEERAKGNILERFSAQQFPDLHSELNLSSLELGDSALYFCASPSSGWWSSTDTQYFGPGTRLTVL.

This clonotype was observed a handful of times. CDR3 protein: CASSHYTEAFF. CDR3 bases: TGTGCCAGCAGTCACTACACTGAAGCTTTCTTT. J is TRBJ1-1 and V is TRBV6-1, with unresolved D. V lost 5 bases and J lost 3, with 4 bases in between. CDR3 size: 11 residues. Looked up from germline, CDR1 is MNHNS and CDR2 is SASEGT.

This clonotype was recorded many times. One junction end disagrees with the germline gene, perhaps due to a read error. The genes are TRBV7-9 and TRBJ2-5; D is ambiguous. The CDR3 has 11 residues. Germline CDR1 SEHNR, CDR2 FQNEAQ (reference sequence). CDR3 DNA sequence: TGTGCCAGCAGCTCTCGAGGACCTCCGCGATTC. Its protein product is CASSSRGPPRF.

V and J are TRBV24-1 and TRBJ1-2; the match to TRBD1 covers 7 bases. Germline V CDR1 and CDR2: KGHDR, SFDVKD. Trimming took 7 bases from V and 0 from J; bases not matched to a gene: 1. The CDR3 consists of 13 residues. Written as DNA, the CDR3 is TGTGCCACCAGCAGGGGGGCTAACTATGGCTACACCTTC. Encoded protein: CATSRGANYGYTF.

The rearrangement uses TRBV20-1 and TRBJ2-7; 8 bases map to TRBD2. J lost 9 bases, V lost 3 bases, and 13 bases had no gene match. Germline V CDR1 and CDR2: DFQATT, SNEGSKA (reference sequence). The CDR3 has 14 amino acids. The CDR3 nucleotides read TGCAGTGCTAGCTGCGGGAGGACACAACTAGCGCAGTACTTC. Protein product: CSASCGRTQLAQYF.

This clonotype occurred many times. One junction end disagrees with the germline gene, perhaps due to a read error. The CDR3 spells CASSLAGLEGDIQHF. The CDR3 coding sequence is TGTGCCAGCAGCTTAGCTGGTCTAGAAGGGGACATTCAGCACTTC. V usage is TRBV7-9 and J usage is TRBJ2-4, with TRBD1 as a possible D gene (6 bases). This CDR3 region has 15 residues. Germline CDR1 and CDR2: SEHNR and FQNEAQ (reference sequence). The full variable domain, its missing parts supplied by reference TRBV7-9 and TRBJ2-4, is DTGVSQNPRHKITKRGQNVTFRCDPISEHNRLYWYRQTLGQGPEFLTYFQNEAQLEKSRLLSDRFSAERPKGSFSTLEIQRTEQGDSAMYLCASSLAGLEGDIQHFGAGTRLSVL.

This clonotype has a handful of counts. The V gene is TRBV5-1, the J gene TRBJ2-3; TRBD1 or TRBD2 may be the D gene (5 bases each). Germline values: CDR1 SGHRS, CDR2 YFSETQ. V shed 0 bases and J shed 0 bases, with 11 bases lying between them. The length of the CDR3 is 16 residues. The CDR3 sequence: CASSLGDPFSTDTQYF. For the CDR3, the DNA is TGCGCCAGCAGCTTGGGGGACCCATTCAGCACAGATACGCAGTATTTT.

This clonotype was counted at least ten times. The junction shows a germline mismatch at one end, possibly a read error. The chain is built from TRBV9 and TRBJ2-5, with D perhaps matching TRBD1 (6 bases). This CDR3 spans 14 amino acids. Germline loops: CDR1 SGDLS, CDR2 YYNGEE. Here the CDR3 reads CASSVGQLQETQSF. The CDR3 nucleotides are TGTGCCAGCAGCGTCGGACAGCTCCAAGAGACCCAGTCCTTC.